These 23 T cell receptor beta chains came from one sample sequenced in a study of control samples from healthy donors and cancer patients. Using immunoSEQ multiplex PCR, the repertoire was profiled, and TCRdb retains in-frame clones only, with some absent. In the table there are over 100,000 clones, roughly 84% of which are singletons. The sample consisted of blood. These receptors came from a man in his fifties in good health.

The V and J genes are TRBV5-1 and TRBJ2-2, with D possibly matching TRBD2 (5 bases). Trimming removed 3 bases from V and 6 bases from J, with 9 bases in between. Germline V CDR1 and CDR2: SGHRS, YFSETQ. CDR3 length: 13 residues. In DNA, the CDR3 is TGCGCCAGCAGCTGGAAGGGAGCCGGGGAGCTGTTTTTT. It is translated as CASSWKGAGELFF.

CDR3 sequence: CASSLGLGLAVQETQYF. The CDR3 region has the DNA TGTGCCAGCAGCTTAGGTTTGGGACTAGCGGTCCAAGAGACCCAGTACTTC. The V gene is TRBV7-6, the J gene TRBJ2-5; 11 nucleotides line up with TRBD2. The germline CDR1 and CDR2 sequences are SGHVS and FNYEAQ. The V gene end was trimmed by 1 base and the J gene end by 1 base; junction bases not matched to a gene: 5. The CDR3 runs to 17 residues.

The genes are TRBV4-1 and TRBJ2-5, with 7 nucleotides matching TRBD2. This CDR3 has 14 amino acids. The V segment lost 7 bases and the J segment 3 bases; nucleotides outside the gene matches: 8. Germline CDR1 MGHRA, CDR2 YSYEKL. The CDR3 sequence: CASTLGGGKETQYF. The CDR3 DNA follows: TGCGCCAGCACCTTAGGCGGGGGTAAAGAGACCCAGTACTTC.

The chain couples TRBV9 to TRBJ2-4, with D tentatively TRBD2 (5 bases). This CDR3 is built from 16 residues. Germline V lookup: CDR1 SGDLS, CDR2 YYNGEE. V lost 3 bases and J lost 6, with 19 bases in between. The CDR3 DNA sequence: TGTGCCAGCAGCGGAACTAGAGGAGGTCCAGGAAACATTCAGTACTTC. This sequence encodes CASSGTRGGPGNIQYF.

The CDR3 sequence: CASSEDRHTDTQYF. The CDR3 DNA reads as TGTGCCAGCAGTGAAGACAGACACACAGATACGCAGTATTTT. The chain has TRBV28 and TRBJ2-3; weak D call: TRBD1 (5 bases). The length of the CDR3 is 14 residues. The V gene lost 5 bases and the J gene lost 2 bases, with 11 bases spanning the gap. From germline, CDR1 is MDHEN and CDR2 SYDVKM. The variable domain in full, with the rest retrieved from reference TRBV28 and TRBJ2-3, is DVKVTQSSRYLVKRTGEKVFLECVQDMDHENMFWYRQDPGLGLRLIYFSYDVKMKEKGDIPEGYSVSREKKERFSLILESASTNQTSMYLCASSEDRHTDTQYFGPGTRLTVL.

The chain employs TRBV11-3 and TRBJ2-4; perhaps TRBD2 as D (6 bases). Per the germline V gene, CDR1 is SGHNT and CDR2 is YENEEA. The CDR3 is 16 residues long. Trimming took 11 bases from V and 5 from J, leaving 25 bases between them. This chain's CDR3 is CAGRGGGVHSENIQYF. The CDR3 coding sequence is TGTGCCGGAAGAGGAGGCGGGGTTCATAGCGAAAACATTCAGTACTTC.

This chain connects TRBV6-6 to TRBJ2-3; D possibly corresponds to TRBD2 (5 bases). This CDR3 contains 16 residues. Germline V gene data show CDR1 as MNHNY and CDR2 as SVGAGI (reference sequence). Trimming took off 5 bases at V and 0 bases at J, with 15 bases between the two ends. The CDR3 nucleotides read TGTGCCAGCAGTCGAGGGATTGGCGCTAGCACAGATACGCAGTATTTT. As protein: CASSRGIGASTDTQYF.

This chain joins TRBV7-3 and TRBJ2-2, with D tentatively TRBD1 (6 bases). V was cut by 4 bases and J by 4 bases, with 16 bases left in between. CDR1 and CDR2 (germline): SGHTA, FQGTGA. This CDR3 comprises 16 residues. The CDR3 nucleotides are TGTGCCAGCAGCTCACAGGGTTCGGGGACCACCGGGGAGCTGTTTTTT. This codes for CASSSQGSGTTGELFF.

This clone was picked up one time. The V call is TRBV7-9, the J call TRBJ2-7, with a tentative D call TRBD2 (5 bases). The CDR3 loop spans 16 amino acids. With 5 bases removed from V and 3 bases from J, the gap between germline ends came to 20 bases. Germline CDR1 is SEHNR and CDR2 is FQNEAQ (reference sequence). The CDR3 coding sequence is TGTGCCAGCAGCCCCGCCGGGGTCTGGTCTGACTACGAGCAGTACTTC. This sequence encodes CASSPAGVWSDYEQYF.

The chain carries TRBV10-3 and TRBJ2-1; unclear D gene. V shed 4 bases and J shed 4 bases, with 5 bases lying between them. Germline V gives CDR1 ENHRY, CDR2 SYGVKD. The CDR3 is 12 residues long. CDR3 nucleotides: TGTGCCATCAGTGTAAGTTACAATGAGCAGTTCTTC. It specifies CAISVSYNEQFF.

J is TRBJ1-1 and V is TRBV9; D not resolved. CDR1 and CDR2 from the germline V gene are SGDLS and YYNGEE. The CDR3 has 15 amino acids. The V end was cut by 4 bases, the J end by 6 bases, with 19 bases between. CDR3 amino acids: CASSKGLRASAEAFF. The DNA of the CDR3 is TGTGCCAGCAGCAAAGGTTTAAGGGCGAGCGCTGAAGCTTTCTTT. Using reference TRBV9 and TRBJ1-1 for the parts outside the CDR3, the full variable domain is DSGVTQTPKHLITATGQRVTLRCSPRSGDLSVYWYQQSLDQGLQFLIQYYNGEERAKGNILERFSAQQFPDLHSELNLSSLELGDSALYFCASSKGLRASAEAFFGQGTRLTVV.

This clone was counted a single time. The chain joins TRBV9 to TRBJ2-1, with 12 positions matching TRBD2. The length of the CDR3 is 15 residues. Germline assignment: CDR1 SGDLS and CDR2 YYNGEE. Trimming removed 3 bases from V and 7 bases from J; junction bases left unmatched: 5. The CDR3 DNA reads TGTGCCAGCAGCGAAAGGACTAGCGGGGCGAATGAGCAGTTCTTC. Encoded protein: CASSERTSGANEQFF.

The chain recombines TRBV4-2 with TRBJ2-1; 8 nucleotides align to TRBD2. The V gene's germline CDR1 is LGHNA and CDR2 YNFKEQ. Losses at the gene ends were 4 bases for V and 5 bases for J; bases not matched to a gene: 10. This CDR3 is built from 16 residues. CDR3 protein: CASSPLGGGFNNEQFF. The CDR3 nucleotides are TGTGCCAGCAGCCCTTTGGGCGGGGGGTTTAACAATGAGCAGTTCTTC.

The chain couples TRBV30 to TRBJ1-2, with D uncertain. The CDR3 sequence is 17 residues long. V dropped 3 bases and J dropped 4 bases, with 24 bases sitting between them. CDR1 is GTSNPN and CDR2 is SVGIG in the germline V gene (reference sequence). The CDR3 loop is CAWRTISFRARSYGYTF. CDR3 DNA sequence: TGTGCCTGGAGAACAATAAGTTTTAGGGCCCGAAGCTATGGCTACACCTTC.

The rearrangement uses TRBV6-1 and TRBJ2-7; 9 bases are shared with TRBD1. Germline CDR1 and CDR2: MNHNS and SASEGT. With V trimmed by 2 bases and J by 6 bases, 11 bases remained unmatched. CDR3 length equals 16 residues. CDR3 residues: CASSEIGTGYSGEQYF. CDR3 in DNA: TGTGCCAGCAGTGAAATTGGGACAGGGTACTCGGGCGAGCAGTACTTC.

This rearrangement joins TRBV9 to TRBJ2-1, with D perhaps being TRBD1 or TRBD2 (5 bases each). The CDR3 consists of 17 residues. The V gene lost 3 bases and the J gene lost 0 bases, with 16 bases spanning the gap. Germline V lookup: CDR1 SGDLS, CDR2 YYNGEE. This CDR3 reads CASSAIGTAYSYNEQFF. The CDR3 bases are TGTGCCAGCAGCGCTATAGGGACCGCTTACTCCTACAATGAGCAGTTCTTC. Variable domain in full (rest from reference TRBV9 and TRBJ2-1): DSGVTQTPKHLITATGQRVTLRCSPRSGDLSVYWYQQSLDQGLQFLIQYYNGEERAKGNILERFSAQQFPDLHSELNLSSLELGDSALYFCASSAIGTAYSYNEQFFGPGTRLTVL.

The CDR3 DNA reads TGTGCCAGTAGTAAACAGGGGGCCCAAGAGACCCAGTACTTC. Translating it yields CASSKQGAQETQYF. The chain combines TRBV19 with TRBJ2-5, with 9 bases that match TRBD1. Germline V lookup: CDR1 LNHDA, CDR2 SQIVND (reference sequence). Trimming at V came to 4 bases and at J to 1 base, leaving 1 base not matched to a gene. The CDR3 loop spans 14 amino acids.

This rearrangement joins TRBV7-9 to TRBJ2-1, with D tentatively TRBD1 (6 bases). Germline V lookup: CDR1 SEHNR, CDR2 FQNEAQ (reference sequence). CDR3 length: 15 residues. V lost 4 bases and J 0 bases, leaving 10 bases between the germline ends. CDR3 coding DNA: TGTGCCAGCAGCTACAGGGTTGGCTCCTACAATGAGCAGTTCTTC. This encodes CASSYRVGSYNEQFF.

The sample holds a few counts of this clone. The chain recombines TRBV29-1 with TRBJ2-2; a weak D match, TRBD1 (5 bases). With 1 base removed from V and 1 base from J, the gap between germline ends came to 10 bases. Per the germline V gene, CDR1 is SQVTM and CDR2 is ANQGSEA. This CDR3 contains 15 residues. CDR3 bases: TGCAGCGTTGAAGGCAAAACAGGGAACACCGGGGAGCTGTTTTTT. It yields the protein CSVEGKTGNTGELFF.

This clone was observed a single time. An end of the junction differs from the germline gene, which may be a read error. The chain recombines TRBV28 with TRBJ1-1; D not resolved. Per germline, CDR1 MDHEN and CDR2 SYDVKM. This CDR3 contains 16 residues. The CDR3: CASSFPKFQRNTETFF. In nucleotides, the CDR3 is TGTGCCAGCAGTTTCCCTAAGTTCCAGCGGAACACTGAAACTTTCTTT.

The J gene is TRBJ1-5, the V gene TRBV5-1, with D hard to call. The germline gives CDR1 SGHRS, CDR2 YFSETQ. V was cut by 1 base and J by 0 bases, with 8 bases left in between. This CDR3 is 15 amino acids long. The CDR3 reads CASSLQGYSNQPQHF. The CDR3 DNA sequence: TGCGCCAGCAGCTTGCAAGGCTATAGCAATCAGCCCCAGCATTTT.

The table lists this clone with a few counts. This rearrangement joins TRBV18 to TRBJ2-1; tentative D call: TRBD2 (5 bases). The CDR3 has 15 residues. Trimming left V 3 bases short and J 0 bases short, with 9 bases between. Per germline, CDR1 KGHSH and CDR2 LQKENI. CDR3 coding DNA: TGTGCCAGCTCACCGGTCACTAGCTCCTACAATGAGCAGTTCTTC. It encodes CASSPVTSSYNEQFF.

V gene TRBV6-2 or TRBV6-3 combines with J gene TRBJ2-5, with D perhaps TRBD2 (6 bases). The CDR3 has 15 amino acids. Germline-derived CDR1 and CDR2 are MNHEY and SVGEGT. Between the trimmed V and J ends, which lost 4 bases and 4 bases, there was a span of 16 bases. The CDR3 DNA sequence: TGTGCCAGCAGTTCGCGACTAGTTTCGCGAGAGACCCAGTACTTC. This encodes CASSSRLVSRETQYF.